The T cell receptor beta chain under discussion was sequenced for a study of graft-versus-host responses after intestinal transplantation. This clone ranks as medium-sized (0.01 to 0.1%). The plating included around 200,000 irradiated, violet-dye-labeled stimulator cells together with around 200,000 CFSE-labeled responder cells. V was cut by 3 bases and J by 0 bases, with 9 bases left in between. Germline CDR1 MNHEY, CDR2 SMNVEV (reference sequence). This CDR3 is built from 14 residues. TCRdb keeps only in-frame clones here, not all; method: immunoSEQ multiplex PCR. The sample has more than 15,000 clones, about 38% seen once.

The specimen comprised alloreactive CD8+ T cells from a mixed lymphocyte reaction culture, sampled before intestinal transplant. Subset given: CFSE-low proliferating T cells sorted from roughly six-day pre-transplant mixed lymphocyte reaction (GvH or HvG direction). The rearrangement joins TRBV27 to TRBJ2-7, with a tentative D call TRBD2 (5 bases). This sequence originates from a human patient who received an intestinal transplant. The CDR3 DNA sequence: TGTGCCAGCAGTTTTGGGCGGGCCTCCTACGAGCAGTACTTC. The encoded protein is CASSFGRASYEQYF.